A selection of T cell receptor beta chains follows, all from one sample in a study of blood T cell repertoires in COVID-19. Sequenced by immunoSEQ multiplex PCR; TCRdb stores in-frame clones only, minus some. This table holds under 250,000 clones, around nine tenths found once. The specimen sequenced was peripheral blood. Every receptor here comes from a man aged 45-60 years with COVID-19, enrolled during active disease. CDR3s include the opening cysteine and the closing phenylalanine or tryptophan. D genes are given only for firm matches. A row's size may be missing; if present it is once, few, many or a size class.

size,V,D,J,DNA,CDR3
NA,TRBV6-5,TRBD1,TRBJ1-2,TGTGCCAGCAGCGGGACAGCGCTACACTATGGCTACACCTTC,CASSGTALHYGYTF
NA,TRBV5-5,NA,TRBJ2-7,TGTGCCAGCAGCTTGGTTTCCACTTACGAGCAGTACTTC,CASSLVSTYEQYF
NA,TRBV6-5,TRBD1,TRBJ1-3,TGTGCCAGCAGTTACGCCAGGGGGCTAAACACCATATATTTT,CASSYARGLNTIYF
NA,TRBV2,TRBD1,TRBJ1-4,TGTGCCAGCAGGCCGGTCCCGGGACAGGGGGGGAAGGAAAAACTGTTTTTT,CASRPVPGQGGKEKLFF
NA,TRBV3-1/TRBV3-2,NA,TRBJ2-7,TGTGCCAGCAGCCCGCCCCGGAAAGGAGGCGAGCAGTACTTC,CASSPPRKGGEQYF
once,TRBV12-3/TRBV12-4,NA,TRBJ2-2,TGTGCCAGCACCCTTTTTGGGGAGCTGTTTTTT,CASTLFGELFF
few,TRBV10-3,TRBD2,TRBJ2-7,TGTGCCATCAGTACCGGGACTCCAAGCGGGACTAGCGACGAGCAGTACTTC,CAISTGTPSGTSDEQYF
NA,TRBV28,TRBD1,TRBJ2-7,TGTGCCAGCAGTTTCAGACAGGGGACGGACGAGCAGTACTTC,CASSFRQGTDEQYF
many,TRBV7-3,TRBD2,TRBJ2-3,TGTGCCAGCAGCTACGGCGAACTAGCGGGAGGGCCGGGAGATACGCAGTATTTT,CASSYGELAGGPGDTQYF
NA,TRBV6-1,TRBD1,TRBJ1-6,TGTGCCAGCAGTGGATGGACAGGGAGAAATAATTCACCCCTCCACTTT,CASSGWTGRNNSPLHF
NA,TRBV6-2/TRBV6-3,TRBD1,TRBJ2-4,TGTGCCAGCAGTTACCGGGACAGGCTACTAGCCAAAAACATTCAGTACTTC,CASSYRDRLLAKNIQYF
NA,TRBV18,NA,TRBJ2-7,TGTGCCAGCTCACCGGGTGACAGGTCCCACGAGCAGTACTTC,CASSPGDRSHEQYF
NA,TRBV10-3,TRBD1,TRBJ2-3,TGTGCCATCAGTGTCGACAGGGGCCGGACAGATACGCAGTATTTT,CAISVDRGRTDTQYF
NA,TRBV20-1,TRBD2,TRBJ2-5,TGCAGTGCTAGTGATAGCGGGAGAGATGAGACCCAGTACTTC,CSASDSGRDETQYF
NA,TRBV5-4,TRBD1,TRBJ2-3,TGTGCCAGCAGCTTGCTAGGGGGCGGAACAGATACGCAGTATTTT,CASSLLGGGTDTQYF
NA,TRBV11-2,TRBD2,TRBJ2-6,TGTGCCAGCAGCTCTGCCCGGACTAGCGGGAGAAGTGGGGCCAACGTCCTGACTTTC,CASSSARTSGRSGANVLTF
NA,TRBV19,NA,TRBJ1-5,TGTGCCAGTAATGCGAGACAGTCGATTTATAGCAATCAGCCCCAGCATTTT,CASNARQSIYSNQPQHF
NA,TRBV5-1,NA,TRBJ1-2,TGCGCCAGCAGCGAGTCAGGTACCTCCTATGGCTACACCTTC,CASSESGTSYGYTF
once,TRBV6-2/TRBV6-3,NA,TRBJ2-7,TGTGCCAGCAGCCCTTTAGGGGGGGGGAACGAGCAGTACTTC,CASSPLGGGNEQYF
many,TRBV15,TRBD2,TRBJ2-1,TGTGCCACCAGCGAGGGACTAGCGGGATCATATGAGCAGTTCTTC,CATSEGLAGSYEQFF
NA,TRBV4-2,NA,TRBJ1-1,TGTGCCAGTGGACAGTCCTGGAACACTGAAGCTTTCTTT,CASGQSWNTEAFF
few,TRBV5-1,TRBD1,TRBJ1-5,TGCGCCAGCAGCCCAAACACAGGGGCCCATCAGCCCCAGCATTTT,CASSPNTGAHQPQHF
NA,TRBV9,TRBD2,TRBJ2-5,TGTGCCAGCAGCGTAGGCGCCGGGACTAGCGGCCAAGAGACCCAGTACTTC,CASSVGAGTSGQETQYF
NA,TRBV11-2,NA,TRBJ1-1,TGTGCCAGCAGCCCGGGACAGAACACTGAAGCTTTCTTT,CASSPGQNTEAFF
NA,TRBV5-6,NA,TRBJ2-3,TGTGCCAGCAGCTCTACAGGGATCAATACGCAGTATTTT,CASSSTGINTQYF
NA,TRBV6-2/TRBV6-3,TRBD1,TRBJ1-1,TGTGCCAGCAGTCCCGGGACAGGATACACTGAAGCTTTCTTT,CASSPGTGYTEAFF
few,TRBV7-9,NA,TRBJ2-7,TGTGCCAGCAGCTTATTGGGAGGTATCTTTGCGCACTTC,CASSLLGGIFAHF
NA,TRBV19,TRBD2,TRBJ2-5,TGTGCCAGTAGCGCTAGCGGGGGGGTTCAAGAGACCCAGTACTTC,CASSASGGVQETQYF
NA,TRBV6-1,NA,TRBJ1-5,TGTGCCAGCAGTGAAACAGGGACGTATCAGCCCCAGCATTTT,CASSETGTYQPQHF
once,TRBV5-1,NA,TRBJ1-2,TGCGCCAGCAGCCTTACTACTACTGTGGGCTACACCTTC,CASSLTTTVGYTF
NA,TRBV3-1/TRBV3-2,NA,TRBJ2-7,TGTGCCAGCAGCCAAGATCGGTGGCCGGGGGCCTACGAGCAGTACTTC,CASSQDRWPGAYEQYF
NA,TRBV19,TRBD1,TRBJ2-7,TGTGCCAGTAGTGCCGGGACAGGGAACTACGAGCAGTACTTC,CASSAGTGNYEQYF
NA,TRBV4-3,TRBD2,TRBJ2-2,TGCGCCAGCAGCCAAGGGACTAGCGGGTCGAACACCGGGGAGCTGTTTTTT,CASSQGTSGSNTGELFF
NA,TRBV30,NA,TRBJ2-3,TGTGCCTGGGCAGGCTCAGATACGCAGTATTTT,CAWAGSDTQYF
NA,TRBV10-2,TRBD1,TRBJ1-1,TGCGCCAGCAGAGGGACAGGACTTGAGAACACTGAAGCTTTCTTT,CASRGTGLENTEAFF
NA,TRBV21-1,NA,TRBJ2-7,TGTGCCAGCAGCAAAGGGACTAGCGGGAGGGCCTACGAGCAGTACTTC,CASSKGTSGRAYEQYF
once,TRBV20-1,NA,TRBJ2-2,TGCAGTGCTACACGGACCGGGGAGCTGTTTTTT,CSATRTGELFF
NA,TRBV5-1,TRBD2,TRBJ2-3,TGCGCCAGCAGCGTACCTAGCGGGGGGAACACAGATACGCAGTATTTT,CASSVPSGGNTDTQYF
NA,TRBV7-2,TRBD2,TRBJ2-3,TGTGCCAGCAGCTTAGCTAGCGGGGCCACAGATACGCAGTATTTT,CASSLASGATDTQYF
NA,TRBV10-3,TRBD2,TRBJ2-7,TGTGCCATCCAAGCTACCGGGACTAACTACGAGCAGTACTTC,CAIQATGTNYEQYF
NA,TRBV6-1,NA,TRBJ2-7,TGTGCCAGCAGTGAAAACTCTCTCCCATACGGGTCTTTCTTC,CASSENSLPYGSFF
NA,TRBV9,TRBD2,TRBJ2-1,TGTGCCAGCAGCGTTCTAACGGTAGCGGGGGGGAATGAGCAGTTCTTC,CASSVLTVAGGNEQFF
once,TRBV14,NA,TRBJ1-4,TGTGCCAGCAGTAGGGGAAAGGGCGCCGGTGAAAAACTGTTTTTT,CASSRGKGAGEKLFF
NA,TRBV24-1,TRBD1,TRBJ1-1,TGTGCCACCAGTGATGCACCCGGGGGACAGGGGAACACTGAAGCTTTCTTT,CATSDAPGGQGNTEAFF